This T cell receptor beta chain is drawn from a study of blood T cell repertoires in COVID-19. Trimming cost V 10 bases and J 3 bases, with 13 bases left between them. The CDR3 contains 13 residues. CDR1 and CDR2 from the germline V gene are MDHEN and SYDVKM. Sequencing was performed with immunoSEQ multiplex PCR; in TCRdb, only in-frame clones are kept and a portion is missing. The sample has about 170,000 clones; less than 85% are singletons. Enrolled through a virtual design, the participants were between roughly 18 and 90 years of age and came from 24 US areas. This receptor was taken from a woman aged 50 to 65 who had recovered from COVID-19. What was sequenced was PBMCs or T cells enriched from blood (not recorded which). V and J are TRBV28 and TRBJ1-5; D remains ambiguous. This CDR3 reads CAITRQTNQPQHF. The CDR3 DNA sequence: TGTGCCATCACGCGGCAGACCAATCAGCCCCAGCATTTT.